The source of this T cell receptor (beta chain) is a study of CD8 T cells in ankylosing spondylitis. Researchers built TCR beta libraries using quantitative 5'-RACE with molecular barcodes. Via MiXCR, TCRdb re-called the 5' RACE reads, giving one row per CDR3 protein. Counted here are some 37,000 distinct CDR3 sequences, approximately 10% occurring once; the ten biggest clones make up 20%. The ends were cut back, 3 bases at V and 7 bases at J, with 17 bases in the middle. Germline V gene sequence: CDR1 SGHVS, CDR2 FQNEAQ. There are 15 residues in the CDR3. This clonotype was recorded at least ten times. Antigen unknown. Findings and limits, study-wide: Typical of ankylosing spondylitis blood, it appeared, was a TCR beta motif of under 10 highly homologous variants. Significantly higher representation of disease-linked clones was reported for matched ankylosing spondylitis synovial fluid.

The V and J genes are TRBV7-8 and TRBJ2-3; D might be TRBD1 (6 bases). The sequence was obtained from a male donor with ankylosing spondylitis. Sequenced material: synovial fluid, either unsorted or a sorted T cell fraction (not recorded which). CDR3 sequence reads: CASSFPRGQRNTQYF. The CDR3 DNA sequence: TGTGCCAGCAGCTTCCCCAGGGGACAACGTAATACGCAGTATTTT.